Listed below are T cell receptor beta chains from one sample, sequenced in a study of T cell repertoires in cytomegalovirus infection. One entry per CDR3 protein results from TCRdb running MiXCR on the reads. The table lists tens of thousands of distinct CDR3 sequences, about 23% of them singletons, with around 79% in the top ten. These TCRs are of unknown antigen specificity. Input material: PBMCs, sequenced either directly or after in vitro stimulation (not recorded which). All receptors derive from a human donor in good health (CMV status not recorded). Some clones in this sample may be carry-over from other donors' samples. CDR3s include the opening cysteine and the closing phenylalanine or tryptophan. The D gene is left open where the match is weak. A clone size is listed for some rows: how often the clone was seen (once, few, many), or a class if it is expanded.

D: NA; size: many; length: 13; V: TRBV7-2; J: TRBJ1-4; CDR3: CASSQNRVEKLFF; DNA: TGTGCCAGCAGCCAGAATCGAGTGGAAAAACTGTTTTTT
D: NA; size: few; length: 14; V: TRBV7-3; J: TRBJ2-1; CDR3: CASSLVAKANEQFF; DNA: TGTGCCAGCAGCTTAGTCGCGAAGGCCAATGAGCAGTTCTTC
D: NA; size: NA; length: 14; V: TRBV9; J: TRBJ2-3; CDR3: CASSVARGSNTQYF; DNA: TGTGCCAGCAGCGTTGCTCGAGGGTCAAATACGCAGTATTTT
D: NA; size: medium-sized; length: 15; V: TRBV27; J: TRBJ2-1; CDR3: CASSSGTTVYNEQFF; DNA: TGTGCCAGCAGTTCCGGGACAACTGTTTACAATGAGCAGTTCTTC
D: TRBD1; size: NA; length: 16; V: TRBV7-2; J: TRBJ2-2; CDR3: CASSYTGQGGTGELFF; DNA: TGTGCCAGCAGCTACACGGGACAGGGGGGCACCGGGGAGCTGTTTTTT
D: NA; size: few; length: 15; V: TRBV12-3/TRBV12-4; J: TRBJ2-5; CDR3: CASSFGDGIRETQYF; DNA: TGTGCCAGCAGTTTTGGGGATGGTATTAGGGAGACCCAGTACTTC
D: NA; size: NA; length: 12; V: TRBV28; J: TRBJ2-7; CDR3: CASSSGTQERYF; DNA: TGTGCCAGCAGCTCCGGGACTCAAGAGCGGTACTTC
D: TRBD2; size: few; length: 17; V: TRBV6-2/TRBV6-3; J: TRBJ2-1; CDR3: CASSQSTSGRFHNEQFF; DNA: TGTGCCAGCAGTCAATCGACTAGCGGGAGGTTCCATAATGAGCAGTTCTTC
D: TRBD2; size: few; length: 17; V: TRBV6-2/TRBV6-3; J: TRBJ2-1; CDR3: CASSYKLAGKSYNEQFF; DNA: TGTGCCAGCAGTTACAAACTAGCGGGAAAATCCTACAATGAGCAGTTCTTC
D: NA; size: NA; length: 14; V: TRBV3-1; J: TRBJ1-1; CDR3: CASSQGGRDTEAFF; DNA: TGTGCCAGCAGCCAAGGGGGGCGGGACACTGAAGCTTTCTTT
D: NA; size: NA; length: 15; V: TRBV4-2; J: TRBJ2-7; CDR3: CASSQEFGGLYEQYF; DNA: TGTGCCAGCAGCCAAGAGTTCGGCGGACTCTACGAGCAGTACTTC
D: NA; size: NA; length: 11; V: TRBV18; J: TRBJ2-7; CDR3: CASSPADEQYF; DNA: TGTGCCAGCTCACCTGCAGACGAGCAGTACTTC
D: NA; size: NA; length: 16; V: TRBV4-1; J: TRBJ2-1; CDR3: CANSQDTGAAYNEQFF; DNA: TGCGCCAACAGCCAAGATACGGGGGCGGCCTACAATGAGCAGTTCTTC
D: TRBD2; size: NA; length: 15; V: TRBV5-1; J: TRBJ2-1; CDR3: CASSLGAGAANEQFF; DNA: TGCGCCAGCAGCTTAGGTGCGGGAGCGGCGAATGAGCAGTTCTTC
D: NA; size: few; length: 12; V: TRBV11-2; J: TRBJ2-6; CDR3: CASSWGANVLTF; DNA: TGTGCCAGCTCCTGGGGGGCCAACGTCCTGACTTTC
D: NA; size: NA; length: 13; V: TRBV19; J: TRBJ1-1; CDR3: CASSITGRTEAFF; DNA: TGTGCCAGTAGTATTACGGGCAGGACTGAAGCTTTCTTT
D: TRBD2; size: NA; length: 16; V: TRBV24-1; J: TRBJ2-5; CDR3: CATSEGGTSGQETQYF; DNA: TGTGCCACCAGTGAGGGAGGGACTAGCGGTCAAGAGACCCAGTACTTC
D: NA; size: NA; length: 16; V: TRBV14; J: TRBJ1-1; CDR3: CASSQRVGVGYTEAFF; DNA: TGTGCCAGCAGCCAAAGAGTCGGGGTGGGGTACACTGAAGCTTTCTTT
D: NA; size: few; length: 14; V: TRBV7-6; J: TRBJ2-1; CDR3: CASSLAATANEQFF; DNA: TGTGCCAGCAGCTTAGCGGCGACCGCCAATGAGCAGTTCTTC
D: TRBD2; size: many; length: 15; V: TRBV7-9; J: TRBJ2-3; CDR3: CASSSSGQGTDTQYF; DNA: TGTGCCAGCAGCTCTAGCGGGCAAGGGACAGATACGCAGTATTTT
D: NA; size: many; length: 12; V: TRBV7-2; J: TRBJ2-3; CDR3: CASSLAGGTQYF; DNA: TGTGCCAGCAGCTTAGCGGGAGGTACGCAGTATTTT
D: NA; size: NA; length: 17; V: TRBV7-9; J: TRBJ1-6; CDR3: CASSLDPGEGYNSPLHF; DNA: TGTGCCAGCAGCTTAGACCCCGGGGAGGGTTATAATTCACCCCTCCACTTT
D: NA; size: few; length: 14; V: TRBV4-3; J: TRBJ2-7; CDR3: CASSQVRGKGEQYF; DNA: TGCGCCAGCAGCCAAGTTCGGGGCAAGGGCGAGCAGTACTTC
D: NA; size: many; length: 11; V: TRBV25-1; J: TRBJ2-7; CDR3: CASSGGYEQYF; DNA: TGTGCCAGCAGTGGCGGGTACGAGCAGTACTTC
D: NA; size: few; length: 15; V: TRBV5-5; J: TRBJ2-6; CDR3: CASSLGTGLANVLTF; DNA: TGTGCCAGCAGCTTGGGAACAGGGCTGGCCAACGTCCTGACTTTC
D: TRBD2; size: few; length: 14; V: TRBV5-4; J: TRBJ2-7; CDR3: CASSFEGGSYEQYF; DNA: TGTGCCAGCAGCTTTGAGGGAGGGTCCTACGAGCAGTACTTC
D: NA; size: many; length: 14; V: TRBV11-2; J: TRBJ2-2; CDR3: CASSKGQNTGELFF; DNA: TGTGCCAGCAGCAAGGGACAGAACACCGGGGAGCTGTTTTTT
D: NA; size: NA; length: 14; V: TRBV7-6; J: TRBJ1-2; CDR3: CASSFGGAFGGYTF; DNA: TGTGCCAGCAGCTTTGGGGGGGCGTTTGGTGGCTACACCTTC
D: NA; size: once; length: 15; V: TRBV7-2; J: TRBJ2-1; CDR3: CASSPDVSKSNEQFF; DNA: TGTGCCAGCAGCCCAGATGTATCGAAGAGCAATGAGCAGTTCTTC
D: NA; size: NA; length: 15; V: TRBV4-3; J: TRBJ1-5; CDR3: CASSLLVGTNQPQHF; DNA: TGCGCCAGCAGCCTACTCGTGGGTACCAATCAGCCCCAGCATTTT
D: NA; size: NA; length: 13; V: TRBV20-1; J: TRBJ2-5; CDR3: CSARGGLVETQYF; DNA: TGCAGTGCCCGAGGGGGGTTAGTCGAGACCCAGTACTTC
D: NA; size: few; length: 15; V: TRBV6-1; J: TRBJ2-5; CDR3: CASSEQIQKQETQYF; DNA: TGTGCCAGCAGTGAACAAATCCAGAAGCAAGAGACCCAGTACTTC
D: TRBD2; size: few; length: 13; V: TRBV27; J: TRBJ2-3; CDR3: CASRLAGEDTQYF; DNA: TGTGCCAGCAGACTAGCGGGAGAAGACACGCAGTATTTT
D: NA; size: NA; length: 13; V: TRBV4-1; J: TRBJ2-5; CDR3: CASSQDFSETQYF; DNA: TGCGCCAGCAGCCAAGATTTTTCAGAGACCCAGTACTTC
D: NA; size: few; length: 13; V: TRBV19; J: TRBJ1-5; CDR3: CASSIERNQPQHF; DNA: TGTGCCAGTAGTATAGAAAGAAACCAGCCCCAGCATTTT
D: TRBD2; size: NA; length: 17; V: TRBV5-4; J: TRBJ2-1; CDR3: CASSLNRGGGGYNEQFF; DNA: TGTGCCAGCAGCTTGAATCGCGGCGGGGGGGGCTACAATGAGCAGTTCTTC
D: NA; size: NA; length: 18; V: TRBV15; J: TRBJ2-2; CDR3: CATSREGSRKTNTGELFF; DNA: TGTGCCACCAGCCGAGAGGGTAGCCGCAAGACGAACACCGGGGAGCTGTTTTTT
D: TRBD2; size: few; length: 18; V: TRBV5-1; J: TRBJ2-1; CDR3: CASSLRSGGPPNYNEQFF; DNA: TGCGCCAGCAGCTTGAGATCGGGAGGGCCCCCTAATTACAATGAGCAGTTCTTC
D: NA; size: many; length: 16; V: TRBV7-2; J: TRBJ2-1; CDR3: CASSLVAVRPYNEQFF; DNA: TGTGCCAGCAGCTTAGTTGCCGTCCGGCCCTACAATGAGCAGTTCTTC
D: NA; size: NA; length: 14; V: TRBV7-2; J: TRBJ2-3; CDR3: CASSFEQGTDTQYF; DNA: TGTGCCAGCAGCTTCGAGCAGGGGACAGATACGCAGTATTTT
D: NA; size: NA; length: 14; V: TRBV7-9; J: TRBJ2-1; CDR3: CASSLAGRDAEQFF; DNA: TGTGCCAGCAGCTTAGCGGGCCGCGACGCCGAGCAGTTCTTC
D: TRBD1; size: many; length: 15; V: TRBV7-9; J: TRBJ1-1; CDR3: CASSPDRGRETEAFF; DNA: TGTGCCAGCAGCCCTGACAGGGGGCGGGAAACTGAAGCTTTCTTT
D: TRBD2; size: many; length: 17; V: TRBV7-9; J: TRBJ2-3; CDR3: CASSLATSGGRTDTQYF; DNA: TGTGCCAGCAGCTTAGCGACTAGCGGGGGGAGGACAGATACGCAGTATTTT
D: TRBD2; size: NA; length: 16; V: TRBV7-2; J: TRBJ2-1; CDR3: CASSKTSGSLYNEQFF; DNA: TGTGCCAGCAGCAAGACTAGCGGGAGCCTGTACAATGAGCAGTTCTTC
D: NA; size: once; length: 14; V: TRBV5-1; J: TRBJ1-2; CDR3: CASSLTDQLDGYTF; DNA: TGCGCCAGCAGCTTGACAGATCAATTAGATGGCTACACCTTC
D: NA; size: NA; length: 13; V: TRBV6-2/TRBV6-3; J: TRBJ2-5; CDR3: CASSRLERETQYF; DNA: TGTGCCAGCAGCCGTCTAGAAAGGGAGACCCAGTACTTC
D: NA; size: NA; length: 16; V: TRBV5-4; J: TRBJ1-5; CDR3: CASSQTGSGSNQPQHF; DNA: TGTGCCAGCAGCCAAACGGGGTCGGGTAGCAATCAGCCCCAGCATTTT
D: NA; size: NA; length: 13; V: TRBV7-9; J: TRBJ1-6; CDR3: CASSLVGQDHLHF; DNA: TGTGCCAGCAGCTTAGTGGGTCAGGACCACCTCCACTTT
D: NA; size: few; length: 18; V: TRBV14; J: TRBJ1-4; CDR3: CASSQERFGGTTNEKLFF; DNA: TGTGCCAGCAGCCAAGAACGTTTTGGGGGAACAACTAATGAAAAACTGTTTTTT
D: TRBD2; size: many; length: 15; V: TRBV6-1; J: TRBJ2-1; CDR3: CASSEGTSGNNEQFF; DNA: TGTGCCAGCAGTGAGGGGACTAGCGGTAACAATGAGCAGTTCTTC
D: TRBD1; size: NA; length: 14; V: TRBV5-4; J: TRBJ2-3; CDR3: CASSLHRGTDTQYF; DNA: TGTGCCAGCAGCCTGCACAGGGGAACAGATACGCAGTATTTT
D: TRBD1; size: many; length: 15; V: TRBV7-6; J: TRBJ2-1; CDR3: CASSLAGQVYNEQFF; DNA: TGTGCCAGCAGCTTAGCGGGACAGGTTTACAATGAGCAGTTCTTC
D: NA; size: many; length: 14; V: TRBV27; J: TRBJ2-1; CDR3: CASSWVSTYNEQFF; DNA: TGTGCCAGCAGTTGGGTTAGTACCTACAATGAGCAGTTCTTC
D: TRBD2; size: NA; length: 12; V: TRBV5-4; J: TRBJ2-1; CDR3: CASTGGGDEQFF; DNA: TGTGCCAGCACCGGGGGGGGAGATGAGCAGTTCTTC
D: TRBD2; size: NA; length: 15; V: TRBV5-6; J: TRBJ2-2; CDR3: CASSRGGGDTGELFF; DNA: TGTGCCAGCAGCCGGGGGGGAGGGGACACCGGGGAGCTGTTTTTT